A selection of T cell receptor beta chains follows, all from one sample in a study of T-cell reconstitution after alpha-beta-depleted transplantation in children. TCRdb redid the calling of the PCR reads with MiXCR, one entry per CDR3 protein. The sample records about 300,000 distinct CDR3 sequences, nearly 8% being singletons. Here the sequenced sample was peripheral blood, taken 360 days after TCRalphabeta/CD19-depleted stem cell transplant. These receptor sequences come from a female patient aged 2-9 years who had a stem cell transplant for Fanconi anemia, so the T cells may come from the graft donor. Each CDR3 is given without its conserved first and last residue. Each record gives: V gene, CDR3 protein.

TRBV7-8,ASSLGKSGGARTEAF
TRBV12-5,ASGLSGGGDTQY
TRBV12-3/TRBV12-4,ASRPHPETEAF
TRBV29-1,SVELFLGLATDTQY
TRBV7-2,ASSLVFGLAGGKQETQY
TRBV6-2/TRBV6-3,ASVALNTEAF
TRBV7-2,ASSLGGTVLYNSPLH
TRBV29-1,SVEKETDYGYT
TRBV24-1,ATEPWTSGGAGEQF
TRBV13,ASSLGRTSRSYEQY
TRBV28,ASSLELAGAYEQY
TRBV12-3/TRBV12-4,ASSPGVAVRYT
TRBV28,ASSNRAYNSPLH
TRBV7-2,ASSRQLGESTDTQY
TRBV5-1,ASSVMLANIRAGELF
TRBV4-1,ASSQALAGGTDTQY
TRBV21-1,ASSNRRTRAYNEQF
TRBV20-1,SAWKTEDNEQF
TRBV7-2,ASSLAMTGITDTQY
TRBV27,ASSLSGEGTEAF
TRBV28,ASLTGYEQY
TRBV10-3,AIRPGQGSNEQY
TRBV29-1,SVAGRGDQPQH
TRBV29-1,SVEDWARVGYT
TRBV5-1,ASSLQTSDSYNEQF
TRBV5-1,ASSMFGGDTEAF
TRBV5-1,ASSREARGFYGYT
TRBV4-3,ASSHAPIGDGYT
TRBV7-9,ASYHQGLPIY
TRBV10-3,AISRGPQETQY
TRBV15,ATSRFNSGGATDTQY
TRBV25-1,ASSEYILAGVYEQF
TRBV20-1,SVQMTGGNTIY
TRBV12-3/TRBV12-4,ASRRTGGNEQY
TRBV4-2,ASSQEGVDRSGNTIY
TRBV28,ASSPPDRGRKAF
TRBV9,ASSVAGTSGSANTGELF
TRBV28,ASSPTGANTDTQY
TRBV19,ASSTYQAKNIQY
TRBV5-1,ASSLLAGGPGQETQY
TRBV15,ATSRDRGASSFH
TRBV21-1,ASSKGPLDDILSYEQY
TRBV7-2,ASSLGTDNEQF
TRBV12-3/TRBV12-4,ASSLSSHEQY
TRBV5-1,ASGLGGAQNIQY
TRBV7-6,ASSLEDRGKQF
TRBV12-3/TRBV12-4,ASSLAPVGSSDTQY
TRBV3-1,ASSPGRAGVGETQY
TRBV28,ASSAAGGAYEQY
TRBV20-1,SAQMMGTYSNQPQH
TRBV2,ASRMGQGNAGELF
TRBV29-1,SVEFGFGREAF
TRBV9,ASSVATGASLWNEQF
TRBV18,ASSRADRGYEQY
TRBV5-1,ASSSGPGLRGSTEAF
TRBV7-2,ASSLGGDEQY
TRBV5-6,ASSFATSGGDTQY
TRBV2,ASGLRVANTGELF
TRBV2,ASSGRDSNQPQH
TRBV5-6,ASSLGGTRELF